This T cell receptor (beta chain) was sequenced in a study of T-cell memory formation after mild COVID-19. Whole-study results and caveats: The main location of contracting CD4+ clones was CM and EM, and that of contracting CD8+ clones was EMRA.

The CDR3 extends over 14 amino acids. From germline, CDR1 is MGHRA and CDR2 YSYEKL. V was trimmed by 3 bases and J by 1 base, leaving 9 bases between them. This clonotype was observed a handful of times. Its specificity is unknown. 5'RACE, which relied on constant-segment primers, yielded TCR alpha and TCR beta cDNA libraries carrying sample barcodes and UMIs. TCRdb re-called the 5' RACE reads through MiXCR, storing one row per CDR3 protein. The data contain more than 250,000 distinct CDR3 sequences, around 15% of them seen just once; the ten biggest clones take up 22%. The V call is TRBV4-1, the J call TRBJ1-1, with D hard to call. Sequencing was performed on PBMCs or a T cell subset sorted from them (not recorded which). This TCR derives from a man between 18 and 29 years old who had mild COVID-19 (a few samples of this study predate the infection). Cell type and time point are not known. CDR3 sequence reads: CASSQGIWNTEAFF. CDR3 sequence (DNA): TGCGCCAGCAGCCAGGGGATTTGGAACACTGAAGCTTTCTTT.